This T cell receptor beta chain derives from a study of vaccination and CD4 T cells after COVID-19. The CDR3 consists of 16 residues. The germline V gene has CDR1 SGHVS and CDR2 FNYEAQ. V was pared by 5 bases and J by 8 bases, with 9 bases of the junction left unmatched. Remarks on this clonotype: Its specificity is not known.

The treatment here: approximately 11-day PBMC culture with coronavirus spike peptide pools or control peptides (ViraFEST assay). An unexposed donor provided the CD4+ T cells, which were collected before the COVID-19 pandemic (2011-2018). Sequencing of DNA taken from cultured CD4+ T cells relied on the Oncomine TCR Beta short-read assay. MiXCR, applied by TCRdb to the PCR reads, yields one record per CDR3 protein. The sample includes about 9,800 distinct CDR3 sequences, 35% to 40% of them seen just once. The rearrangement uses TRBV7-6 and TRBJ2-1, with 13 bases aligning to TRBD2. The sequencing input was CD4+ T cells from blood, cultured in vitro. This receptor was identified in a human donor in good health. The CDR3 here is CASSPTRTSGRDEQFF. The CDR3 nucleotides are TGTGCCAGCAGCCCAACCCGGACTAGCGGGAGAGATGAGCAGTTCTTC.